Each of the 5 T cell receptor beta chains below was sequenced from the same sample in a study of T cell clonality in common variable immunodeficiency. Produced via immunoSEQ multiplex PCR; TCRdb's table is partial and in-frame only. Singletons are absent from the sample, which has 55,000 or so clones. Input material: peripheral blood mononuclear cells. The receptors originated from a person aged 18 to 75 in good health.

Regarding this clone: With the read ending 3 residues before the CDR3 end, the germline J gene is used to fill in that end. The rearrangement joins TRBV2 to TRBJ1-3; D remains unclear. Germline CDR1 reads SNHLY; CDR2 reads FYNNEI. The CDR3 is made up of 13 amino acids. V was pared by 1 base and J by 3 bases, with 4 bases between. The CDR3 sequence: CASSEVSGNTIYF. CDR3 DNA, as far as it was read: TGTGCCAGCAGTGAAGTCAGTGGAAACACC. The variable domain in full, completed from reference TRBV2 and TRBJ1-3, reads EPEVTQTPSHQVTQMGQEVILRCVPISNHLYFYWYRQILGQKVEFLVSFYNNEISEKSEIFDDQFSVERPDGSNFTLKIRSTKLEDSAMYFCASSEVSGNTIYFGEGSWLTVV.

This clone was seen at least ten times. The part of the CDR3 DNA that was read is TGCGCCAGCAGCTTGGAGGGGAGTTATGGC. Protein: CASSLEGSYG. The entire CDR3 sequence reads CASSLEGSYGYTF. V and J are TRBV5-1 and TRBJ1-2, with D perhaps matching TRBD1 (5 bases). The DNA ends 3 residues before the CDR3 does, and the rest of the CDR3 is filled in from the germline J gene. Trimming left V 0 bases short and J 5 bases short, with 8 bases between. CDR1 is SGHRS and CDR2 is YFSETQ in the germline V gene. This CDR3 spans 13 amino acids.

This clone was observed a few times. Read data end 3 residues before the CDR3 end; the end is taken from the germline J gene. The same CDR3 can be traced to other DNA sequences in this sample. This chain joins TRBV18 and TRBJ2-1, with TRBD2 matching over 14 bases. With V trimmed by 6 bases and J by 9 bases, 7 bases remained unmatched. Germline V CDR1 and CDR2: KGHSH, LQKENI. The CDR3 contains 15 residues. CDR3 protein: CASSPPGLAGGEQFF. The DNA read from the CDR3 is TGTGCCAGCTCCCCCCCCGGACTAGCGGGGGGTGAG.

This clone has at least ten counts. The CDR3 protein is CASSFRAGRNTGELFF. CDR3 bases read: TGTGCCAGCAGTTTCCGAGCGGGACGAAACACCGGGGAG. The chain combines TRBV27 with TRBJ2-2; TRBD2 agrees at 7 bases. The read terminates 3 residues ahead of where the CDR3 ends, so the germline J gene completes it. Germline loops: CDR1 MNHEY, CDR2 SMNVEV (reference sequence). The CDR3 is 16 residues long. V shed 3 bases, J shed 2 bases, and the junction held 6 bases outside the gene matches.

This clone appeared many times. The read ends 3 residues shy of where the CDR3 ends; the end is completed using the germline J gene. The gene calls are TRBV5-1 and TRBJ1-2; 10 nucleotides agree with TRBD1. The V gene's germline CDR1 is SGHRS and CDR2 YFSETQ. CDR3 length: 13 residues. Partial CDR3 DNA: TGCGCCAGCAGCTTGGGACAGGGGGCGGGC. As protein: CASSLGQGAG. The full CDR3 protein is CASSLGQGAGYTF.